The entry that follows covers one T cell receptor (beta chain) sequence. This sample is part of a study of blood T cell repertoires in COVID-19. Some clones are missing from TCRdb's copy, which holds only in-frame ones; the method was immunoSEQ multiplex PCR. The repertoire consists of roughly 300,000 clones, with roughly nine tenths occurring once and the leading ten covering about 18%. This CDR3 contains 15 residues. The germline V gene has CDR1 MDHEN and CDR2 SYDVKM. Between the trimmed V and J ends, which lost 0 bases and 0 bases, there was a span of 8 bases. This TCR was sampled from a woman under 40 who had recovered from COVID-19. The sample was PBMCs or T cells enriched from blood (not recorded which). The gene calls are TRBV28 and TRBJ1-1; tentatively, D is TRBD1 (6 bases). The CDR3 here is CASSLWGDMNTEAFF. CDR3 nucleotide sequence: TGTGCCAGCAGTTTATGGGGGGACATGAACACTGAAGCTTTCTTT.